This record looks at one T cell receptor beta chain sequence and its context. Its matching antigen is unknown. This record comes from a study of radiotherapy plus CTLA-4 blockade in lung cancer. Whole-study context: For around 18% of patients, objective responses occurred, and roughly 31% had disease control. Regarding the study as a whole: Expansion in blood of tumor-derived TCR clones was seen after radiotherapy plus ipilimumab. Early blood T cell clone dynamics reportedly forecast response best, with interferon-beta.

This CDR3 is 15 amino acids long. Germline-derived CDR1 and CDR2 are LNHNV and YYDKDF (reference sequence). Trimming stripped 5 bases from V and 4 bases from J, with 14 bases between. Data came from immunoSEQ multiplex PCR; TCRdb stores just in-frame clones and leaves some out. The sample includes about 56,000 clones, around 80% of them seen just once. This sequence joins TRBV15 and TRBJ1-4; a possible D gene is TRBD1 (5 bases). Sequenced material: peripheral blood, taken from a patient treated with radiotherapy plus ipilimumab. This receptor was identified in a human donor with non-small cell lung cancer who had a complete response to radiotherapy plus ipilimumab. The DNA of the CDR3 is TGTGCCACCAGCTGGGCCGGGGGGAGTAATGAAAAACTGTTTTTT. It yields the protein CATSWAGGSNEKLFF.